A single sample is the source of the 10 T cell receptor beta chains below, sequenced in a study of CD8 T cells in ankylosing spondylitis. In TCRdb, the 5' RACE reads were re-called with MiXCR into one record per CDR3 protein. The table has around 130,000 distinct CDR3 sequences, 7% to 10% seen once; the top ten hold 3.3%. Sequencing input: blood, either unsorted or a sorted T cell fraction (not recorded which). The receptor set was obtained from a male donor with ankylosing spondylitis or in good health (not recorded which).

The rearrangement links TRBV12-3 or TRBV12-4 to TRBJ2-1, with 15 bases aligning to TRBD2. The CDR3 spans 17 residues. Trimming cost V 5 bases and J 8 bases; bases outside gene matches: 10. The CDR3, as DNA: TGTGCCAGCAGTCCGAGGACTAGCGGGAGGGGCGAGGATGAGCAGTTCTTC. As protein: CASSPRTSGRGEDEQFF.

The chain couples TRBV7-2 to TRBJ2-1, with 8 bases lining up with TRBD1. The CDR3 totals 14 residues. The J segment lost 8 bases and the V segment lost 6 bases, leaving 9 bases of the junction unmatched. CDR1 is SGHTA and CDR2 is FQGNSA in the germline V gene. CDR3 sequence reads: CASSWRAGGDEQFF. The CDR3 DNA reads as TGTGCCAGCAGTTGGAGGGCAGGGGGCGATGAGCAGTTCTTC.

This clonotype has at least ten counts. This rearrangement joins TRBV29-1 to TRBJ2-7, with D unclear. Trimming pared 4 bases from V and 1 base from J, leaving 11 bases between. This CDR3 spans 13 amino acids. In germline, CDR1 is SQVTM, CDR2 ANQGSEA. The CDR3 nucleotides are TGCAGCGTTGCTTCCACGGGTTCCTACGAGCAGTACTTC. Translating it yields CSVASTGSYEQYF.

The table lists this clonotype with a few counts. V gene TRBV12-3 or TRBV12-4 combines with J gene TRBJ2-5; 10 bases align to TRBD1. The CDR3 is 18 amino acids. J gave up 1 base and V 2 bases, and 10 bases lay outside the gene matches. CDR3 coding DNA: TGTGCCAGCAGTTTACCGAACCTAGGACAGGGGGGCCAAGAGACCCAGTACTTC. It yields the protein CASSLPNLGQGGQETQYF.

CDR3 region: CASSYMRGEGLRGNQPQHF. Here the CDR3 DNA reads TGTGCCAGCAGTTACATGCGCGGGGAAGGGCTGCGGGGGAATCAGCCCCAGCATTTT. V usage is TRBV6-5 and J usage is TRBJ1-5; possible D gene TRBD1, 5 bases. Deletions cut 2 bases from V and 4 bases from J, with 24 bases between. The CDR3 runs 19 residues. The V gene's germline CDR1 is MNHEY and CDR2 SVGAGI.

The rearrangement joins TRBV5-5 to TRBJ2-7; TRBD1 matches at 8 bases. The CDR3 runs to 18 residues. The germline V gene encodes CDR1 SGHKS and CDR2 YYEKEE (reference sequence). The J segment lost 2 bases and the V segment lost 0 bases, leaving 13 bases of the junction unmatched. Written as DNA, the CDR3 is TGTGCCAGCAGCTTGGATTTAGCTGACAGGGGACGAGCCTACGAGCAGTACTTC. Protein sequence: CASSLDLADRGRAYEQYF.

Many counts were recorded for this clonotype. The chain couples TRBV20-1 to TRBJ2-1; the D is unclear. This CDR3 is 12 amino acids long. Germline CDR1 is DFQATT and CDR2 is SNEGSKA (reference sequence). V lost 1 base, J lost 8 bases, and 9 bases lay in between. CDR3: CSARGARYEQFF. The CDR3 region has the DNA TGCAGTGCTAGAGGTGCCCGGTATGAGCAGTTCTTC.

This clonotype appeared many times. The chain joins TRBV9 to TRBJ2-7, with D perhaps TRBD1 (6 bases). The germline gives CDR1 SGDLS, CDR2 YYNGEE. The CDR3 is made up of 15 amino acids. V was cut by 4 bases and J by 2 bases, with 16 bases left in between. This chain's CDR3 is CASSPSLGATYEQYF. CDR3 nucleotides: TGTGCCAGCAGCCCCTCCTTGGGGGCAACCTACGAGCAGTACTTC.

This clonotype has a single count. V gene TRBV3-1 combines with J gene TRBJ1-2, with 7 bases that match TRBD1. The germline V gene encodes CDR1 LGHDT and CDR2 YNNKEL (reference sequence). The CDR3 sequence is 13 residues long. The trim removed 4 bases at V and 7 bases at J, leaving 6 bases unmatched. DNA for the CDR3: TGTGCCAGCAGCCGCGACAGGGATCTTGGCTACACCTTC. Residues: CASSRDRDLGYTF.

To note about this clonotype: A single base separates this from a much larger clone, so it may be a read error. The CDR3 loop reads CCASRERPKVTDTQYF. CDR3 nucleotide sequence: TGCTGTGCTAGTCGGGAGCGGCCGAAAGTCACAGATACGCAGTATTTT. V gene TRBV20-1 combines with J gene TRBJ2-3; D possibly corresponds to TRBD2 (6 bases). The CDR3 length is 16 residues. Germline values: CDR1 DFQATT, CDR2 SNEGSKA (reference sequence).